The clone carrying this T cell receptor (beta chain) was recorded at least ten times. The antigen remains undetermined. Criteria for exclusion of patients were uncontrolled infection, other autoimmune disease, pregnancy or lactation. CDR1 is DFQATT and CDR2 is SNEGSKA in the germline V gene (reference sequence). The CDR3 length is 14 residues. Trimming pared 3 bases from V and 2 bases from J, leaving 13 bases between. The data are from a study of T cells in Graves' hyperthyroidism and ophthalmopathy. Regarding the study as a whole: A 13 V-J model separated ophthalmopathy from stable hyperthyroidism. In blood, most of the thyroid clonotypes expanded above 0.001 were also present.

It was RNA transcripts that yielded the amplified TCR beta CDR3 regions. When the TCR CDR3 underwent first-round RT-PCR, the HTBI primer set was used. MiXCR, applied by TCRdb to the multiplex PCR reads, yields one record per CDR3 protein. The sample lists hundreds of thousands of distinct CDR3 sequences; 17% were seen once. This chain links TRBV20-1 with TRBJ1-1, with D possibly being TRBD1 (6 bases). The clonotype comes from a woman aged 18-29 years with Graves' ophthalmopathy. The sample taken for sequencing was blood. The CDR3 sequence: CSAREGDTNTEAFF. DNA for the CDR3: TGCAGTGCTAGGGAGGGGGACACAAACACTGAAGCTTTCTTT.